This T cell receptor (beta chain) originates from a study of T-cell reconstitution after alpha-beta-depleted transplantation in children. Study-wide findings and caveats: Reportedly, roughly two months post-transplant, alpha-beta T cells arose from several hundred expanded graft clones. Some patients owed their high day-60 TCRbeta diversity to surviving recipient T cells and thymic progenitors.

This clonotype was seen at least ten times. The antigen remains undetermined. Germline trimming cut 1 base from V and 4 bases from J; bases unmatched to any gene: 10. There are 17 residues in the CDR3. From germline, CDR1 is MNHEY and CDR2 SMNVEV (reference sequence). Library preparation (for TCRbeta) was performed with unique molecular identifiers. One entry per CDR3 protein, called by TCRdb with MiXCR from the PCR reads. Seen here are 180,000 or so distinct CDR3 sequences, approximately 6.8% observed once, and the top ten hold under 6%. The source material was PBMCs, sampled before TCRalphabeta/CD19-depleted stem cell transplant. This sequence joins TRBV27 and TRBJ2-1; 7 bases are a match to TRBD1. The receptor was derived from a girl in the first two years of life with combined immunodeficiency, due to receive a stem cell transplant. The CDR3 sequence: CASSLLRGQSAYNEQFF. In nucleotides, the CDR3 is TGTGCCAGCAGTTTATTGAGGGGACAGTCTGCTTACAATGAGCAGTTCTTC.